The 18 T cell receptor beta chains given below trace back to one sample, sequenced in a study of T cells expressing NK-cell markers. TCRdb reanalyzed the 5' RACE reads, giving one entry per CDR3 protein sequence and no DNA. This sample's clone table lists about 260,000 distinct CDR3 sequences. Sequenced sample: blood T cells: a sorted CD56 or NKG2C T cell subset, CD4+ or CD8+ T cells, or bulk PBMC T cells (not recorded which). These receptors originate from a man younger than 30 in good health.

The V and J genes are TRBV6-1 and TRBJ2-1; without DNA, the TCRdb call of TRBD2 cannot be checked. Germline-derived CDR1 and CDR2 are MNHNS and SASEGT. The length of the CDR3 is 16 residues. CDR3 residues: CASRPTREGVYNEQFF.

CDR3 region: CSVRQGAGYGYTF. V is TRBV29-1 and J is TRBJ1-2; TCRdb outputs TRBD1, but without DNA this stays unchecked. CDR3 size: 13 residues. CDR1 and CDR2 (germline): SQVTM, ANQGSEA.

This chain links TRBV20-1 with TRBJ2-5; the D call from TCRdb, TRBD1, cannot be confirmed without DNA. The CDR3 sequence is 15 residues long. CDR1 is DFQATT and CDR2 is SNEGSKA in the germline V gene (reference sequence). The CDR3 reads CSAARGAVGLETQYF.

V gene TRBV5-6 combines with J gene TRBJ2-5; the TRBD1 assignment by TCRdb is unverifiable without DNA. The CDR3 runs 16 residues. Germline CDR1 and CDR2: SGHDT and YYEEEE. The CDR3 reads CASSYRDREFQETQYF.

The rearrangement links TRBV6-1 to TRBJ1-2; TCRdb designates TRBD1, a call that cannot be tested without DNA. Per the germline V gene, CDR1 is MNHNS and CDR2 is SASEGT. This CDR3 has 13 residues. The CDR3 protein is CASSTNRGYGYTF.

The chain links TRBV20-1 to TRBJ2-5; TCRdb's D gene call, TRBD1, goes unchecked for lack of DNA. This CDR3 has 14 amino acids. In germline, CDR1 is DFQATT, CDR2 SNEGSKA (reference sequence). The CDR3 is CSAIGQEGGKTQYF.

The V gene is TRBV19, the J gene TRBJ2-3. Germline V gene lookup returns CDR1 LNHDA and CDR2 SQIVND (reference sequence). The CDR3 sequence is 14 residues long. CDR3: CASSIWGETDTQYF.

The J gene is TRBJ2-5, the V gene TRBV5-1. The germline CDR1 and CDR2 sequences are SGHRS and YFSETQ. The CDR3 runs to 14 residues. The CDR3 here is CASSSRLGAETQYF.

The gene calls are TRBV28 and TRBJ2-5. CDR1 MDHEN and CDR2 SYDVKM come from the germline V gene. The CDR3 loop spans 13 amino acids. The CDR3 protein is CASSQIIQETQYF.

The chain couples TRBV29-1 to TRBJ2-3. The germline CDR1 and CDR2 sequences are SQVTM and ANQGSEA. The length of the CDR3 is 14 residues. The CDR3 loop is CSVESLASTDTQYF.

The CDR3 spells CAISPASQQQFF. V usage is TRBV10-3 and J usage is TRBJ2-1. This CDR3 is 12 amino acids long. Germline values: CDR1 ENHRY, CDR2 SYGVKD.

This chain uses TRBV11-2 with TRBJ2-6; no DNA is available, so the TRBD1 call from TCRdb remains unchecked. Germline lookup yields CDR1 SGHAT and CDR2 FQNNGV. This CDR3 comprises 18 residues. The CDR3 sequence is CASRIPGRTRLGANVLTF.

The gene calls are TRBV29-1 and TRBJ2-5; TCRdb selects TRBD1, and the lack of DNA leaves this call unchecked. This CDR3 has 13 residues. Per germline, CDR1 SQVTM and CDR2 ANQGSEA. The CDR3: CSAQDRAKETQYF.

The V and J genes are TRBV5-1 and TRBJ2-1; no DNA is available, so the TRBD2 call from TCRdb remains unchecked. The germline gives CDR1 SGHRS, CDR2 YFSETQ. CDR3 size: 13 residues. The CDR3 here is CASSLDGSAQQFF.

This chain links TRBV7-2 with TRBJ2-4; the TCRdb D gene call, TRBD1, has no DNA to confirm it. Germline V lookup: CDR1 SGHTA, CDR2 FQGNSA. This CDR3 is 16 amino acids long. The CDR3 region is CASSLAGTGIKNIQYF.

The chain has TRBV20-1 and TRBJ1-3. There are 14 residues in the CDR3. Germline V CDR1 and CDR2: DFQATT, SNEGSKA (reference sequence). The CDR3 loop reads CSALKPGAGNTIYF.

V usage is TRBV5-1 and J usage is TRBJ2-3; TCRdb designates TRBD1, a call that cannot be tested without DNA. The CDR3 contains 16 residues. Germline V gives CDR1 SGHRS, CDR2 YFSETQ. CDR3 sequence reads: CASSLGMDRVTDTQYF.

The chain uses TRBV14 and TRBJ2-3; the TCRdb D gene call, TRBD2, has no DNA to confirm it. Germline V CDR1 and CDR2: SGHDN, FVKESK. The CDR3 loop spans 15 amino acids. CDR3: CASSFRLAPTDTQYF.